This T cell receptor beta chain was identified during a study of T cell repertoires in cytomegalovirus infection. Looking at the study overall: From public TCR beta signatures came an indication of both CMV infection and matching HLA type.

The CDR3 contains 14 residues. Germline V CDR1 and CDR2: MNHEY, SMNVEV (reference sequence). V was trimmed by 8 bases and J by 7 bases, leaving 18 bases between them. This clonotype came up a few times. One entry per CDR3 protein results from TCRdb running MiXCR on the reads. The data show over 150,000 distinct CDR3 sequences, with 14% seen just once and more than 20% held by the top ten. The chain uses TRBV27 and TRBJ2-1; D possibly corresponds to TRBD2 (6 bases). The sequencing input was PBMCs. This TCR was sampled from a human donor in good health (CMV status not recorded). Some clones in this sample may be carry-over from other donors' samples. CDR3 sequence: CASWEAGLKNEQFF. The CDR3 DNA is TGTGCCAGCTGGGAGGCGGGTTTGAAGAATGAGCAGTTCTTC.